This T cell receptor (beta chain) appears in the sequencing data of a study of CD8+CD57+ T cells in acquired aplastic anemia. The wider study: The mean DNA yield obtained from sorted CD4+ and CD8+ cells came to about 3.2 ug.

As concerns this clonotype: As yet, its antigen is unknown. The junction differs from germline at one of its ends, possibly a read error.

The study's findings and limits: A significant difference in CD8+ Simpson's diversity between patients and controls was not found.

According to the study, genomic DNA was the template for TCR beta VDJ and CDR3 profiling. Using its own MiXCR run on the reads, TCRdb lists one record per CDR3 protein. This table holds approximately 160,000 distinct CDR3 sequences, roughly 47% found once. CDR1 KGHDR and CDR2 SFDVKD come from the germline V gene. This CDR3 contains 16 residues. The chain recombines TRBV24-1 with TRBJ2-3; maybe TRBD2 (6 bases). This clonotype was obtained from a human donor in good health. Material for sequencing was sorted CD4+, CD8+, or CD8+CD57+ T cells (not recorded which) from PBMCs. CDR3 residues: CASSAWGGEDADTQYF. DNA for the CDR3: TGTGCCAGCAGTGCTTGGGGAGGCGAGGATGCAGATACGCAGTATTTT.